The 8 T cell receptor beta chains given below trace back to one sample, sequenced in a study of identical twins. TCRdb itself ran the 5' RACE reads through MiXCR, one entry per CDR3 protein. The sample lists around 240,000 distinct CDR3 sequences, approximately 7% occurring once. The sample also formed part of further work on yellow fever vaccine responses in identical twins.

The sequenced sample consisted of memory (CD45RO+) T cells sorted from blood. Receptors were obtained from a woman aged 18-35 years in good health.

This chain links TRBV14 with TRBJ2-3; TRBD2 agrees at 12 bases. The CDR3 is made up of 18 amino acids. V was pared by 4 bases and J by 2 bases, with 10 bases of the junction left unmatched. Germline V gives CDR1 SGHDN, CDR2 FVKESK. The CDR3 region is CASSRRLAGAFLTDTQYF. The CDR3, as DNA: TGTGCCAGCAGCCGTCGACTAGCGGGGGCCTTTCTCACAGATACGCAGTATTTT.

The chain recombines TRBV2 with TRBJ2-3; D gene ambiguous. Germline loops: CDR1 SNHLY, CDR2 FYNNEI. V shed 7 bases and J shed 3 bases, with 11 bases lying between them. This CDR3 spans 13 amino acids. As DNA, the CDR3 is TGTGCCAGCACCACAGAACAGACAGATACGCAGTATTTT. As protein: CASTTEQTDTQYF.

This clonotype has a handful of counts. Here the CDR3 reads CASFTGYSGANVLTF. CDR3 nucleotides: TGTGCCAGCTTTACGGGCTACTCTGGGGCCAACGTCCTGACTTTC. The rearrangement links TRBV6-2 or TRBV6-3 to TRBJ2-6, with D hard to call. The length of the CDR3 is 15 residues. V lost 8 bases and J lost 0, with 11 bases in between. Germline loops: CDR1 MNHEY, CDR2 SVGEGT.

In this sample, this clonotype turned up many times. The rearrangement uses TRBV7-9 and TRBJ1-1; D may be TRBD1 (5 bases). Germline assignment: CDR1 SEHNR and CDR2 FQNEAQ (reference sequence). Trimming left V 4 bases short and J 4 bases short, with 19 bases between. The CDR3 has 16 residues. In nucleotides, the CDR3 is TGTGCCAGCAGCTCCCACGTCAGGGCCGGGGGCACTGAAGCTTTCTTT. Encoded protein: CASSSHVRAGGTEAFF.

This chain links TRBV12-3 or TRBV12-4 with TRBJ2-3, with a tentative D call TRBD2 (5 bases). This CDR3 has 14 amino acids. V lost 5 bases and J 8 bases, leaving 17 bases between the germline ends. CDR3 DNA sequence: TGTGCCAGCAGTCCTATAGGGAGCTGGGGTACGCAGTATTTT. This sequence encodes CASSPIGSWGTQYF.

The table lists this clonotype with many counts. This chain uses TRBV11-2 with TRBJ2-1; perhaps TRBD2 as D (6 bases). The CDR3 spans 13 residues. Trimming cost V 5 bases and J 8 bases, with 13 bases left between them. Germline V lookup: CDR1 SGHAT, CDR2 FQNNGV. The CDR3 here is CASSRGGFDEQFF. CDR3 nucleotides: TGTGCCAGCAGCCGTGGGGGGTTCGATGAGCAGTTCTTC.

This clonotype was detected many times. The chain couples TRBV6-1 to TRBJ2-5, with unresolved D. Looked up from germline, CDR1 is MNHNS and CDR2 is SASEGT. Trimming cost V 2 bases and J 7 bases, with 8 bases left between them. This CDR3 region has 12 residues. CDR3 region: CASSEWLGTQYF. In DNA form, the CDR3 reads TGTGCCAGCAGTGAATGGTTGGGGACCCAGTACTTC.

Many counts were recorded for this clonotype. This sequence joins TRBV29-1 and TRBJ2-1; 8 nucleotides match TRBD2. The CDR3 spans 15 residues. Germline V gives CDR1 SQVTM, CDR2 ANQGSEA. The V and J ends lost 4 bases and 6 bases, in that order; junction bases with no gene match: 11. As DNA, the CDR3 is TGCAGCGTTGCTTTAGCGGGAACATTTAGCAATGAGCAGTTCTTC. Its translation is CSVALAGTFSNEQFF.